Following are 6 T cell receptor beta chains from one sample sequenced in a study of T cells in Graves' hyperthyroidism and ophthalmopathy. RNA transcripts provided the source from which TCR beta CDR3 regions were amplified. The study used the HTBI primer set for a first-round RT-PCR of the TCR CDR3. TCRdb re-called the multiplex PCR reads through MiXCR, storing one row per CDR3 protein. This sample yields 300,000 to 400,000 distinct CDR3 sequences, of which about 21% are seen a single time; about 50% belongs to the top ten. The sequenced sample was blood. These receptors came from a woman between 45 and 60 years old with Graves' hyperthyroidism.

The V gene is TRBV6-1, the J gene TRBJ1-1; no clear D. V shed 3 bases and J shed 1 base, with 12 bases lying between them. Per germline, CDR1 MNHNS and CDR2 SASEGT. The CDR3 is made up of 15 amino acids. The CDR3 nucleotides read TGTGCCAGCAGTGAGACCGGGAGATCGAACACTGAAGCTTTCTTT. Protein sequence: CASSETGRSNTEAFF.

This clonotype was seen ten or more times. The chain recombines TRBV2 with TRBJ1-2; weak D call: TRBD1 (5 bases). The length of the CDR3 is 14 residues. V gave up 8 bases and J gave up 0 bases, with 13 bases separating them. Germline CDR1 reads SNHLY; CDR2 reads FYNNEI. Here the CDR3 reads CASGTGETNYGYTF. The CDR3 nucleotides read TGTGCCAGCGGTACAGGAGAAACTAACTATGGCTACACCTTC. Full variable domain (rest looked up from reference TRBV2 and TRBJ1-2): EPEVTQTPSHQVTQMGQEVILRCVPISNHLYFYWYRQILGQKVEFLVSFYNNEISEKSEIFDDQFSVERPDGSNFTLKIRSTKLEDSAMYFCASGTGETNYGYTFGSGTRLTVV.

As to this clonotype: This may stem from a read error, because a much larger clone lies one nucleotide away. The V gene is TRBV28, the J gene TRBJ1-1; 10 nucleotides align to TRBD1. Germline CDR1 MDHEN, CDR2 SYDVKM. This CDR3 spans 19 amino acids. The CDR3: CASTHLLSGTGVLNTEALF. For the CDR3, the DNA is TGTGCCAGCACCCACCTCCTATCCGGGACAGGGGTTTTGAACACTGAAGCTCTCTTT.

This clonotype was counted ten times or more. In DNA form, the CDR3 reads TGTGCCAGCAGTGAAGGGGTATACGGCTCCTACGAGCAGTACTTC. Encoded protein: CASSEGVYGSYEQYF. The chain has TRBV2 and TRBJ2-7, with D unresolved. Germline CDR1 SNHLY, CDR2 FYNNEI. The CDR3 sequence is 15 residues long. Trimming removed 1 base at V and 0 bases at J, with 10 bases between.

The J gene is TRBJ2-5, the V gene TRBV20-1, with D perhaps TRBD1 or TRBD2 (6 bases each). The V gene's germline CDR1 is DFQATT and CDR2 SNEGSKA (reference sequence). CDR3 size: 14 residues. The V end lost 2 bases, the J end lost 2 bases, and 12 bases lay between the germline ends. This chain's CDR3 is CSARIGGPQETQYF. DNA of the CDR3: TGCAGTGCTAGAATCGGGGGCCCGCAAGAGACCCAGTACTTC.

The chain carries TRBV2 and TRBJ1-1; 7 bases match TRBD1. Germline CDR1 and CDR2: SNHLY and FYNNEI. Unmatched junction bases numbered 3, after V lost 3 bases and J lost 8 bases. The CDR3 totals 12 residues. The CDR3 region is CASSDRDREAFF. The CDR3 nucleotides read TGTGCCAGCAGTGATAGGGACAGAGAAGCTTTCTTT.